This T cell receptor beta chain was found in a study of blood T cells in healthy people across ages. With regard to this clonotype: The antigen remains unidentified.

Extraction of total RNA produced a minimum of 5 micrograms from each sample. Study-wide findings and caveats: Investigators viewed diversity estimates from one million T cells as underestimates, the study reported.

Combining a sample-barcoded 5' primer with a J-beta primer mix, a second PCR ran for 7 to 11 cycles. The study obtained at least 3 million CDR3-containing paired-end reads from every sample. TCRdb processed the 5' RACE reads anew with MiXCR; each CDR3 protein has one entry. The table lists around 700,000 distinct CDR3 sequences, roughly 25% of them singletons. The same specimen was also included in a second study, on T cells of mothers and their children.

The sequence came from a boy between 10 and 17 years old in good health. Sequencing was done on a sample of blood.

CDR3 loop: CASRSPLTEAFF. The DNA of the CDR3 is TGTGCCAGCAGGAGCCCCCTAACTGAAGCTTTCTTT. The chain joins TRBV28 to TRBJ1-1; D is undetermined. V shed 6 bases and J shed 5 bases, with 10 bases lying between them. The germline gives CDR1 MDHEN, CDR2 SYDVKM. This CDR3 is 12 amino acids long.